One sample yielded the 9 T cell receptor beta chains listed below, sequenced in a study of PD-1 blockade in classical Hodgkin lymphoma. Libraries were prepared by immunoSEQ multiplex PCR; TCRdb keeps only in-frame clonotypes and omits some of them. The table includes more than 25,000 clones, around 88% detected once. Each patient's relapse followed autologous stem cell transplantation, and brentuximab vedotin exposure varied. Magnetic negative selection, applied to thawed PBMCs, was used to isolate the CD8+ T cells. The material sequenced was CD8+ T cells from blood, taken at baseline. Receptors were obtained from a human donor with classical Hodgkin lymphoma.

The chain joins TRBV10-2 to TRBJ2-5, with TRBD1 matching over 7 bases. The length of the CDR3 is 13 residues. Trimming at V came to 7 bases and at J to 4 bases, leaving 6 bases not matched to a gene. Germline CDR1 reads WSHSY; CDR2 reads SAAADI. The CDR3: CASNRQGTETQYF. The CDR3 nucleotides are TGCGCCAGCAACCGACAGGGAACAGAGACCCAGTACTTC.

This clone appeared a single time. The gene calls are TRBV27 and TRBJ2-2, with a possible D match to TRBD2 (6 bases). The length of the CDR3 is 15 residues. Trimming took off 2 bases at V and 2 bases at J, with 9 bases between the two ends. Germline V gene data show CDR1 as MNHEY and CDR2 as SMNVEV (reference sequence). The CDR3 sequence is CASSLRLVNTGELFF. CDR3 nucleotide sequence: TGTGCCAGCAGTTTACGACTAGTAAACACCGGGGAGCTGTTTTTT.

The CDR3 region is CASSPRARGKNYGYTF. The CDR3 nucleotides read TGTGCCAGCAGCCCTCGCGCCAGGGGAAAAAACTATGGCTACACCTTC. V usage is TRBV7-4 and J usage is TRBJ1-2, with D maybe TRBD1 (6 bases). V was clipped by 5 bases and J by 2 bases, with 18 bases between them. The germline gives CDR1 SGHVT, CDR2 SQSDAQ. The CDR3 spans 16 residues.

The rearrangement links TRBV7-9 to TRBJ2-3; D is undetermined. Germline V gene lookup returns CDR1 SEHNR and CDR2 FQNEAQ (reference sequence). Deletions cut 5 bases from V and 6 bases from J, with 18 bases between. This CDR3 contains 15 residues. The CDR3 reads CASSPPEVSIDTQYF. CDR3 DNA sequence: TGTGCCAGCAGCCCTCCCGAGGTCTCCATTGATACGCAGTATTTT.

This clone has just one count. The chain links TRBV6-5 to TRBJ1-4; no firm D call. This CDR3 is 14 amino acids long. CDR1 is MNHEY and CDR2 is SVGAGI in the germline V gene. Trimming took off 4 bases at V and 0 bases at J, with 6 bases between the two ends. CDR3 residues: CASSWQPTNEKLFF. The CDR3 DNA follows: TGTGCCAGCAGTTGGCAGCCAACTAATGAAAAACTGTTTTTT.

The V call is TRBV6-5, the J call TRBJ2-1, with TRBD2 identical over 8 bases. V shed 2 bases, J shed 8 bases, and the junction held 2 bases outside the gene matches. The CDR3 contains 13 residues. CDR1 is MNHEY, CDR2 SVGAGI, per germline. The CDR3 DNA follows: TGTGCCAGCAGTTACGGAGCGGGAGATGAGCAGTTCTTC. Residues: CASSYGAGDEQFF.

The rearrangement joins TRBV4-1 to TRBJ2-7, with D perhaps given as TRBD1 or TRBD2 (5 bases each). The CDR3 sequence is 18 residues long. The V gene lost 3 bases and the J gene lost 6 bases, with 27 bases spanning the gap. Germline values: CDR1 MGHRA, CDR2 YSYEKL. CDR3 sequence (DNA): TGCGCCAGCAGCCAGACCTTTGAGTTTGGGGGTCTGAGTCCCGAGCAGTACTTC. Its translation: CASSQTFEFGGLSPEQYF.

The V and J genes are TRBV5-6 and TRBJ2-7, with D hard to call. The CDR3 loop spans 12 amino acids. V lost 5 bases to trimming and J lost 3 bases, with 9 bases between them. CDR1 and CDR2 (germline): SGHDT, YYEEEE. The CDR3 region is CASRRSSYEQYF. The CDR3, as DNA: TGTGCCAGCAGGCGGAGTAGCTACGAGCAGTACTTC.

The chain links TRBV4-1 to TRBJ2-7, with TRBD2 matching over 11 bases. V was clipped by 4 bases and J by 5 bases; unmatched bases: 7. The CDR3 is 15 amino acids. Per germline, CDR1 MGHRA and CDR2 YSYEKL. CDR3: CASSRGTSGGDEQYF. DNA for the CDR3: TGCGCCAGCAGCCGCGGGACTAGCGGAGGGGACGAGCAGTACTTC.